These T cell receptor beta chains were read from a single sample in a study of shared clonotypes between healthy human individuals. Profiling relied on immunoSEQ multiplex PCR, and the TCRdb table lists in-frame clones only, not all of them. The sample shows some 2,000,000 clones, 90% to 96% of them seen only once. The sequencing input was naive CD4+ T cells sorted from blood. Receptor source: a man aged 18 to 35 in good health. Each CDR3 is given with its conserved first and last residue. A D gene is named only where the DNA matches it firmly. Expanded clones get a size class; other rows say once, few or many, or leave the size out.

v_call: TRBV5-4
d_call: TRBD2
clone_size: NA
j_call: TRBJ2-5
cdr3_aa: CASSLESSGRALETQYF
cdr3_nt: TGTGCCAGCAGCTTGGAATCCAGCGGGAGAGCGCTGGAGACCCAGTACTTC

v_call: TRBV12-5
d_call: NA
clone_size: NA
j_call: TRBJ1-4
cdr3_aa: CASGSPGPLFF
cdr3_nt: TGTGCTAGTGGTTCCCCCGGACCCTTGTTTTTT

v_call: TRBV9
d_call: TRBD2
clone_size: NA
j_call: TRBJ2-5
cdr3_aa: CASSVVGTSGETQYF
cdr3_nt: TGTGCCAGCAGCGTAGTAGGGACTAGCGGAGAGACCCAGTACTTC

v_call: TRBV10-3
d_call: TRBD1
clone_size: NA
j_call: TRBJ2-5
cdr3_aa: CAIRPGQGEETQYF
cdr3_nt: TGTGCCATCAGACCGGGACAGGGGGAAGAGACCCAGTACTTC

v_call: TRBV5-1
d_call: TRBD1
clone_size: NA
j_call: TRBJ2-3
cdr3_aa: CASSRKGAKGDTQYF
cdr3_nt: TGCGCCAGCAGCCGGAAGGGGGCCAAGGGAGATACGCAGTATTTT

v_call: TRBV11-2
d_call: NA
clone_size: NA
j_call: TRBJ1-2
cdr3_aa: CASSLSGTADGYTF
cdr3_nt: TGTGCCAGCAGCCTATCCGGGACTGCTGATGGCTACACCTTC

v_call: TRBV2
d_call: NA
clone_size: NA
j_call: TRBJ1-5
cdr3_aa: CASSFGNQPQHF
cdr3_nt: TGTGCCAGCAGTTTCGGCAATCAGCCCCAGCATTTT

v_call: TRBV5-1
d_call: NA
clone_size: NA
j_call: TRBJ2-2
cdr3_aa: CASSLVPINTGELFF
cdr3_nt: TGCGCCAGCAGCTTGGTACCGATCAACACCGGGGAGCTGTTTTTT

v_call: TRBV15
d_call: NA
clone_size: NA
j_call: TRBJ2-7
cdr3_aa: CATSRVSFVPKITYEQYF
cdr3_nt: TGTGCCACCAGCAGAGTTTCTTTTGTACCGAAGATAACTTACGAGCAGTACTTC

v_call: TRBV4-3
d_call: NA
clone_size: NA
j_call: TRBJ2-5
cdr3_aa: CASSQDVGKETQYF
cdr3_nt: TGCGCCAGCAGCCAAGATGTGGGTAAAGAGACCCAGTACTTC

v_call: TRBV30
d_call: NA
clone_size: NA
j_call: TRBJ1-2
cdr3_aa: CAWSALAGQIYGYTF
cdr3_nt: TGTGCCTGGAGCGCCCTTGCCGGACAGATCTATGGCTACACCTTC

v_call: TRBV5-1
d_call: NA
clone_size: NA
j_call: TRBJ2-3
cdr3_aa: CASSTQGAGTDTQYF
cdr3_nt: TGCGCCAGCAGCACCCAAGGAGCGGGCACAGATACGCAGTATTTT

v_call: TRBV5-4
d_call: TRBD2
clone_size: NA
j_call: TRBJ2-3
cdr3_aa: CASSLVGLAGSTDTQYF
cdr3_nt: TGTGCCAGCAGCTTGGTGGGACTAGCGGGAAGCACAGATACGCAGTATTTT

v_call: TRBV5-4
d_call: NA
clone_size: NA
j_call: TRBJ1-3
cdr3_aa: CASSLGGARVGNTIYF
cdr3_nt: TGTGCCAGCAGCTTGGGGGGCGCTAGGGTAGGAAACACCATATATTTT

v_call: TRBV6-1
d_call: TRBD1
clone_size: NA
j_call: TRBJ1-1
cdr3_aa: CASSVPPGQGNTEAFF
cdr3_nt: TGTGCCAGCAGTGTCCCACCGGGACAGGGGAACACTGAAGCTTTCTTT

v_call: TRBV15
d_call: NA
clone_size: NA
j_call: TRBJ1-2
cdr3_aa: CATSRDRSDYGYTF
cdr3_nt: TGTGCCACCAGCAGAGATCGGTCGGACTATGGCTACACCTTC

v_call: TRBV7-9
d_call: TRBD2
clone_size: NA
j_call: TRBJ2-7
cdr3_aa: CASSLGVAGVYEQYF
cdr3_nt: TGTGCCAGCAGCTTAGGTGTAGCGGGAGTTTACGAGCAGTACTTC

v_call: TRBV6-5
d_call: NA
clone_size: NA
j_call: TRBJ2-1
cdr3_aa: CASRPEGRREQFF
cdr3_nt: TGTGCCAGCAGGCCGGAGGGACGCCGTGAGCAGTTCTTC

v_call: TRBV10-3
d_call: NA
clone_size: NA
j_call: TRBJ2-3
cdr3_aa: CAISPGLGFTDTQYF
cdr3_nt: TGTGCCATCAGTCCTGGCCTCGGGTTCACAGATACGCAGTATTTT

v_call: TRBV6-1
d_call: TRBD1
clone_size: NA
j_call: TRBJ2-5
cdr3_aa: CASRDRGRGETQYF
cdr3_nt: TGTGCCAGCAGGGACAGGGGGAGGGGGGAGACCCAGTACTTC

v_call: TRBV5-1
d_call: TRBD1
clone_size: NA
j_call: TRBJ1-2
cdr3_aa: CASSEGQVPSYGYTF
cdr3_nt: TGCGCCAGCAGCGAGGGACAGGTTCCGTCGTATGGCTACACCTTC

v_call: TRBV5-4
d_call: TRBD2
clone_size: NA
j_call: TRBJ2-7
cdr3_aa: CASSLVGLASSYEQYF
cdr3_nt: TGTGCCAGCAGCTTGGTGGGACTAGCGTCTTCCTACGAGCAGTACTTC

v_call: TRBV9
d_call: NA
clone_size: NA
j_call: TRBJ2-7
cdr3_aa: CASSVDPSGLSYEQYF
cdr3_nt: TGTGCCAGCAGCGTAGACCCCTCGGGACTCTCCTACGAGCAGTACTTC

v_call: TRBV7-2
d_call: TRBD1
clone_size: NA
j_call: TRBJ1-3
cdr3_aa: CASSLARGNTIYF
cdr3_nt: TGTGCCAGCAGCTTAGCCAGGGGGAACACCATATATTTT

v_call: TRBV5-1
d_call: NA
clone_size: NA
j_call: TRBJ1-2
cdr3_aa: CASSLLGAEDNGYTF
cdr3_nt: TGCGCCAGCAGCTTGTTAGGTGCTGAGGATAATGGCTACACCTTC

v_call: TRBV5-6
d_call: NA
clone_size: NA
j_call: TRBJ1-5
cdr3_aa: CASSLSWENQPQHF
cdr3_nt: TGTGCCAGCAGCTTGTCCTGGGAGAATCAGCCCCAGCATTTT

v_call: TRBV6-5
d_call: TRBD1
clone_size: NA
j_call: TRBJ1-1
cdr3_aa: CASSETGGPEAFF
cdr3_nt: TGTGCCAGCAGCGAGACAGGGGGGCCTGAAGCTTTCTTT

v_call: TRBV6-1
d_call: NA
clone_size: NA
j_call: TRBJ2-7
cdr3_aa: CASSEQGYYEQYF
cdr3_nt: TGTGCCAGCAGTGAACAGGGATACTACGAGCAGTACTTC

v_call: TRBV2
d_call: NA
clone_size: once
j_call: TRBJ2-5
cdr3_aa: CASGYTETQYF
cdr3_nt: TGTGCCAGCGGGTACACCGAGACCCAGTACTTC

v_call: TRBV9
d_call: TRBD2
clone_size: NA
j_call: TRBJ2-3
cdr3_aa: CASSPREGPGTDTQYF
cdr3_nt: TGTGCCAGCAGCCCCCGGGAGGGCCCGGGCACAGATACGCAGTATTTT

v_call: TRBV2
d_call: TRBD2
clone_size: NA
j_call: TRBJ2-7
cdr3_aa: CASLGTSGYEQYF
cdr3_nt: TGTGCCAGTCTCGGGACTAGCGGCTACGAGCAGTACTTC

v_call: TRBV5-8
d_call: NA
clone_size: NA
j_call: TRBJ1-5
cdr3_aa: CASSLGSQDQPQHF
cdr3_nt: TGTGCCAGCAGCTTGGGAAGTCAGGATCAGCCCCAGCATTTT

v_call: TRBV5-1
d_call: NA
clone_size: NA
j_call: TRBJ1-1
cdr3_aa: CASRWGQGTEAFF
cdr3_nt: TGCGCCAGCAGGTGGGGGCAGGGGACTGAAGCTTTCTTT

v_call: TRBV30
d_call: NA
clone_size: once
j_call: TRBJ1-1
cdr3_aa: CAWTPNTNTEAFF
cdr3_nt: TGTGCCTGGACCCCTAATACGAACACTGAAGCTTTCTTT

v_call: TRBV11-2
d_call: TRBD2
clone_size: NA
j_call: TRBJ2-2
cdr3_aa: CASRRLAGGPGGELFF
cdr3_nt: TGTGCCAGCAGACGACTAGCGGGAGGGCCAGGCGGGGAGCTGTTTTTT

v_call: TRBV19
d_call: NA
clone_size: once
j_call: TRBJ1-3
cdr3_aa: CASSIGHLSGNTIYF
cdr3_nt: TGTGCCAGTAGTATAGGGCACCTCTCTGGAAACACCATATATTTT

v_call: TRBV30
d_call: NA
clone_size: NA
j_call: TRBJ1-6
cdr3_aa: CAWRVGSKGAYNSPLHF
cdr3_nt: TGTGCCTGGCGGGTGGGCTCCAAGGGCGCCTATAATTCACCCCTCCACTTT

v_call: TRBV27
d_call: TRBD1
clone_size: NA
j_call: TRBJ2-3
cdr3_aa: CASSSRTGGPSTDTQYF
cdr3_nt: TGTGCCAGCAGTTCCCGGACAGGGGGCCCATCCACAGATACGCAGTATTTT

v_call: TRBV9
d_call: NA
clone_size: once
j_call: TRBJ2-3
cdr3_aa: CASSPDTPTDTQYF
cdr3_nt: TGTGCCAGCAGCCCGGACACACCCACAGATACGCAGTATTTT

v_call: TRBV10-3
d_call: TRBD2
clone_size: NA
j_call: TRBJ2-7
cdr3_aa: CATGLAGEHEQYF
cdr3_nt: TGTGCCACCGGACTAGCGGGAGAGCACGAGCAGTACTTC

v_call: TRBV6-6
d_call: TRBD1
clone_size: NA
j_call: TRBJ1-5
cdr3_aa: CASSLDRASNQPQHF
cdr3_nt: TGTGCCAGCAGTCTTGACAGGGCGAGCAATCAGCCCCAGCATTTT

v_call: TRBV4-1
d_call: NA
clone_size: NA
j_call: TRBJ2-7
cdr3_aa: CASSQEGAGYEQYF
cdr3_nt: TGCGCCAGCAGCCAAGAGGGGGCGGGCTACGAGCAGTACTTC

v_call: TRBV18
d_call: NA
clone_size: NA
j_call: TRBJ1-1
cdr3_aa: CASSATDENTEAFF
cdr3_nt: TGTGCCAGCTCAGCTACCGACGAGAACACTGAAGCTTTCTTT

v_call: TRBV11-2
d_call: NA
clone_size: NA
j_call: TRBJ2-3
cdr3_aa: CASSRSGNPTDTQYF
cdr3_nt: TGTGCCAGCAGCCGATCGGGAAATCCAACAGATACGCAGTATTTT

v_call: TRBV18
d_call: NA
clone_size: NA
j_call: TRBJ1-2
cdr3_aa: CASSPPGSGSNYGYTF
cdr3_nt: TGTGCCAGCTCACCACCGGGCTCAGGGAGTAACTATGGCTACACCTTC

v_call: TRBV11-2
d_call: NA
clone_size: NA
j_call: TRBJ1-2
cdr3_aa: CASSLEDWGGYTF
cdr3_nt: TGTGCCAGCAGCTTAGAGGATTGGGGCGGCTACACCTTC

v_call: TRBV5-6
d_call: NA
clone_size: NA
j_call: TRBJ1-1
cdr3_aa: CASTRGGKTNTEAFF
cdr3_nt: TGTGCCAGCACCCGCGGCGGTAAAACGAACACTGAAGCTTTCTTT

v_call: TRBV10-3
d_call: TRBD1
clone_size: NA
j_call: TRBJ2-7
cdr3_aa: CAISELSLWDSSYEQYF
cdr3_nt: TGTGCCATCAGCGAACTCTCTCTATGGGACAGCTCCTACGAGCAGTACTTC

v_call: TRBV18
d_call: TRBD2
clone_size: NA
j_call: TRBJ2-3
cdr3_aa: CASSGLQSTDTQYF
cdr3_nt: TGTGCCAGCTCGGGACTACAAAGCACAGATACGCAGTATTTT

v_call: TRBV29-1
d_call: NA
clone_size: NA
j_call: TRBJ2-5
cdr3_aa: CSVLKDRKETQYF
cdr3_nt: TGCAGCGTTTTGAAAGACAGAAAAGAGACCCAGTACTTC